This T cell receptor (beta chain) was sequenced during a study of T cells in localized non-small cell lung cancer (dated by TCRdb to between 2020 and 2021). In the study overall: Comparing tumors with uninvolved tumor-adjacent lungs, the study looked at the T cell repertoires of 236 patients with early-stage NSCLC. The cohort was made up of around 250 treatment-naive NSCLC patients whose localized lung tumors had been resected. The mean age of the NSCLC patients was about 70 years, with 130 or so men and 85 to 110 women.

The immunoSEQ Assay was used to sequence TCR beta CDR3 regions from DNA. In the authors' own workflow: To compute T cell density, TCR beta template counts were normalized to usable DNA, which was estimated by amplifying housekeeping genes. Richness was estimated with the preseqR package, extrapolating to 400,000 templates for PBMC samples and 120,000 templates for tissue samples. Clonality was defined as one minus Pielou's evenness. Tissue-enriched TCRs were identified by differential abundance testing using productive amino-acid clonotypes, minimum total count 5 and alpha 0.1. The Jaccard Index and the Morisita Overlap Index were used to measure how much the repertoires overlapped between compartments. GLIPH grouped TCR beta CDR3s together with public tetramer-defined viral CDR3s, and a viral motif had to include at least three viral sequences and also show V-gene enrichment. The table was pulled from immuneACCESS by TCRdb, which kept in-frame rearrangements only. Such tables lose some clones; where checked, under half of the loss comes from unresolved V genes, and the rest has no known cause. The DNA was the basis for D and trimming; V, J and clone size are from that table. This sample is represented by about 33,000 clones; roughly nine tenths of them were singletons. The ten most abundant clones make up around 6% of the sample.

Summary of the overall study and its limitations: The highest T cell clonality was observed in uninvolved tumor-adjacent lung, where clonality exceeded that of tumor, suggesting that antigenic responses were more focused in uninvolved tumor-adjacent lung. Because multi-region tumor sequencing was not done, intratumor heterogeneity could not be ruled out. Since the design was exploratory, TCR variables were selected using unadjusted p-values with no false-discovery rate correction. Longer overall survival was associated with higher blood T cell density, whereas shorter survival was associated with higher adjacent-lung clonality. A median of roughly 60 of the top 100 tumor clones were detected in paired uninvolved adjacent lung, and 28 of these tumor clones were also found among the top 100 clones of the paired uninvolved adjacent lung.

At diagnosis, tumor, uninvolved tumor-adjacent lung and peripheral blood were collected and then preserved as a mix of FFPE and fresh-frozen material. Blood samples were analyzed as peripheral blood mononuclear cells for TCR repertoire profiling. Per the germline V gene, SGHDT is the CDR1 and YYEEEE is the CDR2. Inclusive of the bounding cysteine and phenylalanine, the CDR3 is 18 residues long. The read is trimmed to its CDR3 DNA, 54 bases read in frame from base 1. V trim: 4 bases; J trim: 0 bases; unmatched bases: 9. About this clone: Its antigen remains undetermined. Base qualities were left out, and no much larger clone turns up one base away.

The rearranged segments are TRBV5-6 and TRBJ2-4; the central 11 bases match TRBD2. The sample in question was PBMCs, obtained before any cancer treatment. This TCR was sampled from a man aged 35 to 70 with stage II lung adenocarcinoma. The sequence in DNA is TGTGCCAGCAGCGGGACTAGCGGTGCCCCGCTAGCCAAAAACATTCAGTACTTC. Its coded protein is CASSGTSGAPLAKNIQYF.